This entry concerns a single TCR beta chain. Its antigen is currently unknown. Expressed TCRB transcripts were sequenced after all isolated RNA was converted to cDNA. Measured with immunoSEQ multiplex PCR; TCRdb has only the in-frame clones, and not every one. This sample carries some 25,000 clones, 50% to 65% of them seen once, and the ten largest clones take roughly 1.5%. This entry comes from a study of beta chain features in type 1 diabetes. Notes on the study in general: Significant though moderate, a shortening of TCRB CDR3s appeared in all four CD4+ subsets of Type 1 diabetes patients.

With 3 bases removed from V and 4 bases from J, the gap between germline ends came to 7 bases. Germline loops: CDR1 MDHEN, CDR2 SYDVKM. The CDR3 spans 12 residues. The sequence came from a woman under 30 with type 1 diabetes. V gene TRBV28 combines with J gene TRBJ2-7, with a weak D call TRBD1 (6 bases). Material: Tregs from blood. The CDR3 protein is CASSLGAYEQYV. CDR3 in DNA: TGTGCCAGCAGTTTGGGGGCTTACGAGCAGTACGTC.